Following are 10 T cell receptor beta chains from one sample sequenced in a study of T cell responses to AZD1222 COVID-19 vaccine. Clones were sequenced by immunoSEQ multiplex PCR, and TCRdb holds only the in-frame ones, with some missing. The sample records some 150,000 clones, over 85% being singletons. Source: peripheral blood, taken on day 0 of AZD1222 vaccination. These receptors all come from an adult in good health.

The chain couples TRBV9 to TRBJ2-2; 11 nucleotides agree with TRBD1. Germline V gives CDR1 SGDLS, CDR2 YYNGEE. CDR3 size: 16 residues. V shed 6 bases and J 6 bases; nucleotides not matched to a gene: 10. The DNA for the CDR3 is TGTGCCAGCACCTCCTTGGGGACAGGGGGTCCCGGGGAGCTGTTTTTT. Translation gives CASTSLGTGGPGELFF.

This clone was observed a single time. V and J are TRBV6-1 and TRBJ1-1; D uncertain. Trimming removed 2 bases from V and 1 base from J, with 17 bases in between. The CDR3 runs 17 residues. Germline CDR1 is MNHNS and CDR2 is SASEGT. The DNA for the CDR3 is TGTGCCAGCAGTGAATTGGTAAGGGAGGAGGGGAACACTGAAGCTTTCTTT. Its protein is CASSELVREEGNTEAFF.

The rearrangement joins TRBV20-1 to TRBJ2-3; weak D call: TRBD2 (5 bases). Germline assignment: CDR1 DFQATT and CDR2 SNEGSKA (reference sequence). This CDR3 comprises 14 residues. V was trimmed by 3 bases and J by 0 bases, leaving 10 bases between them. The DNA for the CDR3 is TGCAGTGCTAGTCCGCTAGCTAGCACAGATACGCAGTATTTT. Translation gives CSASPLASTDTQYF.

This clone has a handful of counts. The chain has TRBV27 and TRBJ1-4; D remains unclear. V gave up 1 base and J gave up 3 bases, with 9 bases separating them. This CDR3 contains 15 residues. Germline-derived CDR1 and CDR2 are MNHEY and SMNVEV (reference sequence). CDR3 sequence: CASSLWSTANEKLFF. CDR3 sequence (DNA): TGTGCCAGCAGTTTATGGTCAACAGCTAATGAAAAACTGTTTTTT. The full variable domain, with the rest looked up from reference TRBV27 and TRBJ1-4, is EAQVTQNPRYLITVTGKKLTVTCSQNMNHEYMSWYRQDPGLGLRQIYYSMNVEVTDKGDVPEGYKVSRKEKRNFPLILESPSPNQTSLYFCASSLWSTANEKLFFGSGTQLSVL.

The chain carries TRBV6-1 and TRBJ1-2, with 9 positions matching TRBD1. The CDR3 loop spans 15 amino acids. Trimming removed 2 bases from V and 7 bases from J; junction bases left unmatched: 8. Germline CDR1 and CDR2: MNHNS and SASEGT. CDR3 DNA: TGTGCCAGCAGTGAATGGGGGACAGGGATCAGTGGCTACACCTTC. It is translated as CASSEWGTGISGYTF.

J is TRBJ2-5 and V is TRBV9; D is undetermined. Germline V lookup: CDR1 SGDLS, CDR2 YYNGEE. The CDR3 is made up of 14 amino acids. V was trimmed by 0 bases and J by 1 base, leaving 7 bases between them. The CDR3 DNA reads TGTGCCAGCAGCGTAGCTCAGACCCAAGAGACCCAGTACTTC. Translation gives CASSVAQTQETQYF.

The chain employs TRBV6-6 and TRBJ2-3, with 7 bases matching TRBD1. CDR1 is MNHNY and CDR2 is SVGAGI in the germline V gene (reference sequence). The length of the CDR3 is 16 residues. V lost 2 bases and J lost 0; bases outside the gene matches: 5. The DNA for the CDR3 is TGTGCCAGCAGTTACCAAACAGGGGAGAGCACAGATACGCAGTATTTT. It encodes CASSYQTGESTDTQYF.

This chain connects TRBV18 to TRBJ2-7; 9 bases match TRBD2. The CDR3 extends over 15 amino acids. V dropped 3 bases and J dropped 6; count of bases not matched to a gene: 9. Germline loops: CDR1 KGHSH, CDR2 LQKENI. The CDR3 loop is CASSPLSGTSLEQYF. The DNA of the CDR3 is TGTGCCAGCTCACCCCTCTCCGGGACTAGCCTCGAGCAGTACTTC.

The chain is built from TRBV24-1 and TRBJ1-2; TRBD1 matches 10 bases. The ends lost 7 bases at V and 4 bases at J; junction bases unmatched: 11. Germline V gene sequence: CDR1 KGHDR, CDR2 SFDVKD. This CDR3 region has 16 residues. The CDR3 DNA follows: TGTGCCACCAGCTCAACTCCGACAGGGGGCGTCTATGGCTACACCTTC. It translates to CATSSTPTGGVYGYTF.

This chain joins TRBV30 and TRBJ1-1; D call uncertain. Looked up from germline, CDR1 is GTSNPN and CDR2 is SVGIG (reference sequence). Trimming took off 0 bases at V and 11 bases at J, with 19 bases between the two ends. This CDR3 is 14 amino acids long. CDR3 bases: TGTGCCTGGAGTGTAAGGGCAGTAGGTGGAGAGGCTTTCTTT. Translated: CAWSVRAVGGEAFF.